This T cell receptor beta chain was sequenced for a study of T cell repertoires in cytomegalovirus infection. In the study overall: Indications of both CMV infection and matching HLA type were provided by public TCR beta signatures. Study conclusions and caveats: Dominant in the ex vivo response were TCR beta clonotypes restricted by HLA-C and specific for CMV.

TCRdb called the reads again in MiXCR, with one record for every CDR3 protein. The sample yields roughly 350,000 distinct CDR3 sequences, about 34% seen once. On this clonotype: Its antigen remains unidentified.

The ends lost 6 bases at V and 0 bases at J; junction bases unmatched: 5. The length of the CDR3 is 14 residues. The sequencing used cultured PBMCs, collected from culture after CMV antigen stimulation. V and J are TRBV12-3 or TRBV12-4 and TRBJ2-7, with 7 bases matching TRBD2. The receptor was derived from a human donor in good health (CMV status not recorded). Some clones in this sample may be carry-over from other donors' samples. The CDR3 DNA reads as TGTGCCAGCAGATCCGGGACTACCTCCTACGAGCAGTACTTC. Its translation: CASRSGTTSYEQYF.